This entry lists 5 T cell receptor beta chains sequenced from one sample in a study of T-cell reconstitution after alpha-beta-depleted transplantation in children. Preparation of the TCRbeta library was carried out with unique molecular identifiers. A single record per CDR3 protein comes from TCRdb applying MiXCR to the PCR reads. The table has some 340,000 distinct CDR3 sequences, 9% to 12% seen once; the top ten hold roughly 2.5%. The sample in question was PBMCs from the stem cell graft donor, obtained from the stem cell graft. Source of these receptors: a human donor who donated a stem cell graft to a child with acute lymphoblastic leukemia.

This clonotype was detected a few times. The chain has TRBV20-1 and TRBJ1-1; no firm D call. CDR3 length: 14 amino acids. CDR1 DFQATT and CDR2 SNEGSKA come from the germline V gene (reference sequence). Trimming pared 3 bases from V and 1 base from J, leaving 12 bases between. CDR3 sequence: CSASVPLGNTEAFF. DNA for the CDR3: TGCAGTGCTAGCGTGCCACTCGGGAACACTGAAGCTTTCTTT.

This clonotype was detected a few times. The genes are TRBV12-3 or TRBV12-4 and TRBJ2-7; TRBD1 agrees at 7 bases. This CDR3 is 13 amino acids long. V shed 4 bases and J 5 bases; nucleotides not matched to a gene: 5. CDR3 region: CASSSGTVHEQYF. In nucleotides, the CDR3 is TGTGCCAGCAGTTCAGGGACAGTCCACGAGCAGTACTTC.

The rearrangement joins TRBV5-1 to TRBJ2-7; D is perhaps TRBD2 (12 bases). Germline V gene lookup returns CDR1 SGHRS and CDR2 YFSETQ. The length of the CDR3 is 17 residues. V was shortened by 7 bases and J by 6 bases, with 29 bases between the two germline ends. The CDR3: CASGQGARLAGGREQYF. The CDR3 DNA sequence: TGCGCCAGCGGACAGGGGGCTCGGCTAGCGGGAGGGCGCGAGCAGTACTTC.

This clonotype showed up just a few times. The chain has TRBV12-3 or TRBV12-4 and TRBJ2-3; D is perhaps TRBD1 or TRBD2 (5 bases each). V shed 7 bases and J shed 0 bases, with 14 bases lying between them. This CDR3 is built from 15 residues. CDR3 sequence: CASIHGGVSTDTQYF. The DNA of the CDR3 is TGTGCCAGCATCCATGGGGGAGTGAGCACAGATACGCAGTATTTT.

This chain links TRBV7-9 with TRBJ1-4, with 12 bases aligning to TRBD1. CDR3 length: 13 amino acids. From germline, CDR1 is SEHNR and CDR2 FQNEAQ (reference sequence). The ends lost 5 bases at V and 14 bases at J; junction bases unmatched: 6. CDR3 residues: CASSQGQGAKLFF. Here the CDR3 DNA reads TGTGCCAGCAGCCAGGGACAGGGGGCTAAGCTGTTTTTT. Drawing the rest from reference TRBV7-9 and TRBJ1-4, the complete variable domain is DTGVSQNPRHKITKRGQNVTFRCDPISEHNRLYWYRQTLGQGPEFLTYFQNEAQLEKSRLLSDRFSAERPKGSFSTLEIQRTEQGDSAMYLCASSQGQGAKLFFGSGTQLSVL.